A few counts support the clone carrying this T cell receptor (beta chain). Its specificity is unknown. TCRdb itself ran the 5' RACE reads through MiXCR, one entry per CDR3 protein. The data contain some 120,000 distinct CDR3 sequences, 16% of them singletons. This record belongs to a study of T-cell memory formation after mild COVID-19. General study points: A subset of responding clones appeared in pre-infection memory, suggesting cross-reactive memory joined.

Sequencing was carried out using PBMCs or a T cell subset sorted from them (not recorded which). This sequence originates from an adult woman who had mild COVID-19 (a few samples of this study predate the infection). Cell type and time point are not known.

CDR3 amino acids: CASSSGLAGGPMDTQYF. The CDR3 region has the DNA TGCGCCAGCAGCTCCGGACTAGCGGGGGGGCCAATGGATACGCAGTATTTT. The chain has TRBV5-1 and TRBJ2-3; 15 positions agree with TRBD2. Germline CDR1 reads SGHRS; CDR2 reads YFSETQ. The CDR3 is 17 residues long. V dropped 3 bases and J dropped 6; count of bases not matched to a gene: 8.